This TCR beta chain emerged from a study of T cells in tumors after PD-1 blockade. In the study overall: No patient had prior checkpoint blockade, systemic immunosuppression, or radiotherapy within 4 weeks. Some patients also took daily vismodegib 150 mg during anti-PD-1 treatment.

Tumor or blood genomic DNA was sequenced, with inputs of about 600 ng to 6,500 ng. Produced via immunoSEQ multiplex PCR; TCRdb's table is partial and in-frame only. Of nearly 25,000 clones listed, around four fifths are singletons. The germline CDR1 and CDR2 sequences are SGHVS and FQNEAQ. The CDR3 runs 13 residues. Trimming shortened V by 6 bases and J by 0 bases, and 9 bases separated the two germline ends. The sequence was collected from a human donor with basal cell carcinoma. The chain uses TRBV7-8 and TRBJ2-7, with D perhaps being TRBD1 or TRBD2 (5 bases each). Specimen: PBMCs, collected after anti-PD-1 treatment. For the CDR3, the DNA is TGTGCCAGCAGGCCGGGACCCTCCTACGAGCAGTACTTC. Its protein product is CASRPGPSYEQYF. The full variable domain, completed using reference TRBV7-8 and TRBJ2-7, is GAGVSQSPRYKVAKRGQDVALRCDPISGHVSLFWYQQALGQGPEFLTYFQNEAQLDKSGLPSDRFFAERPEGSVSTLKIQRTQQEDSAVYLCASRPGPSYEQYFGPGTRLTVT.